This T cell receptor (beta chain) originates from a study of graft-versus-host responses after intestinal transplantation. Study at large: After anti-thymocyte globulin induction, recipients took tacrolimus and steroids for three to four years.

The V end lost 3 bases, the J end lost 7 bases, and 12 bases lay between the germline ends. This CDR3 comprises 13 residues. Germline assignment: CDR1 SGHTA and CDR2 FQGNSA. The protocol was immunoSEQ multiplex PCR, while the TCRdb copy is restricted to in-frame clones and leaves out a portion. Altogether approximately 20,000 clones are present, 35% to 45% being singletons, with the ten largest covering approximately 0.9%. This clone appeared a few times. There were some 200,000 CFSE-labeled responder cells plated together with some 200,000 irradiated, violet-dye-labeled stimulator cells. Material: alloreactive CD4+ T cells from a mixed lymphocyte reaction culture, obtained before intestinal transplant. As for subset: CFSE-low proliferating T cells sorted from roughly six-day pre-transplant mixed lymphocyte reaction (GvH or HvG direction). The chain joins TRBV7-2 to TRBJ1-2, with a possible D match to TRBD1 (5 bases). This clonotype was sampled from a human patient who received an intestinal transplant. CDR3 nucleotides: TGTGCCAGCAGCTTTGACAGAAGAGGTGGCTACACCTTC. This gives the protein CASSFDRRGGYTF.